The clone carrying this T cell receptor (beta chain) was observed once. The data belong to a study of technical replicates of blood from four donors. V was pared by 4 bases and J by 6 bases, with 16 bases between. CDR3 size: 15 residues. Germline CDR1 is LNHDA and CDR2 is SQIVND (reference sequence). Sequencing used immunoSEQ multiplex PCR; TCRdb keeps in-frame clones, though not all of them. The data show about 68,000 clones, about 97% seen once. This receptor was obtained from a human donor in good health. Sequenced material: T cells isolated from PBMCs. The chain links TRBV19 to TRBJ1-3, with D perhaps matching TRBD1 (5 bases). The DNA for the CDR3 is TGTGCCAGTAGTAGTATCGGGACTGAAGTAAACACCATATATTTT. Translating gives CASSSIGTEVNTIYF.